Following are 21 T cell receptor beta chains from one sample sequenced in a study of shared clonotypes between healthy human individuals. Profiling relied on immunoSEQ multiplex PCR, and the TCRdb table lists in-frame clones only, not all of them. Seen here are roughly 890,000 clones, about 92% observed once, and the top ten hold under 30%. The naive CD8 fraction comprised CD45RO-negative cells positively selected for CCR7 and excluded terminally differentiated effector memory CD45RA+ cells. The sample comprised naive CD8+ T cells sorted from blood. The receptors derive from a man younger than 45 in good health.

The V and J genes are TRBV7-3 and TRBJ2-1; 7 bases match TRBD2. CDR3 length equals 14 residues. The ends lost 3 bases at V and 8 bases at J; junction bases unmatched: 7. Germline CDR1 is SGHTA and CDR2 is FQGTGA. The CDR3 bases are TGTGCCAGCAGCTTGAGCGGGGCGGGCGATGAGCAGTTCTTC. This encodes CASSLSGAGDEQFF.

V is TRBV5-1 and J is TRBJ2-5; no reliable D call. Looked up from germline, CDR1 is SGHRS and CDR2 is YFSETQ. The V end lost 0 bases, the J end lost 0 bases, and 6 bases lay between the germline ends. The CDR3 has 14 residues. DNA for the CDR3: TGCGCCAGCAGCTTGGACAATGACCAAGAGACCCAGTACTTC. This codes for CASSLDNDQETQYF.

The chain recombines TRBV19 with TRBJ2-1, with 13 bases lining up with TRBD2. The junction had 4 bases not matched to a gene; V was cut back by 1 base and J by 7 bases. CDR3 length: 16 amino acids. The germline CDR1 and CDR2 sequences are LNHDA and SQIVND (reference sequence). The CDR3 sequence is CASSIVGLAGVNEQFF. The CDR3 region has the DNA TGTGCCAGTAGTATAGTCGGACTAGCGGGAGTAAATGAGCAGTTCTTC.

The CDR3 DNA is TGTGCCAGCAAGACCCGGACAGTCCACTCCGATACGCAGTATTTT. As protein: CASKTRTVHSDTQYF. This rearrangement joins TRBV28 to TRBJ2-3, with TRBD1 as a possible D gene (6 bases). The CDR3 loop spans 15 amino acids. Trimming removed 7 bases from V and 6 bases from J, with 20 bases in between. The germline CDR1 and CDR2 sequences are MDHEN and SYDVKM. Based on the CDR3 plus reference TRBV28 and TRBJ2-3, the full variable domain is DVKVTQSSRYLVKRTGEKVFLECVQDMDHENMFWYRQDPGLGLRLIYFSYDVKMKEKGDIPEGYSVSREKKERFSLILESASTNQTSMYLCASKTRTVHSDTQYFGPGTRLTVL.

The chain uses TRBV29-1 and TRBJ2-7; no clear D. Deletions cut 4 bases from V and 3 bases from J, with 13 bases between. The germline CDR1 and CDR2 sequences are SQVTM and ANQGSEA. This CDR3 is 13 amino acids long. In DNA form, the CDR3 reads TGCAGCGTTGTTGGCAAATTGAACTACGAGCAGTACTTC. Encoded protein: CSVVGKLNYEQYF.

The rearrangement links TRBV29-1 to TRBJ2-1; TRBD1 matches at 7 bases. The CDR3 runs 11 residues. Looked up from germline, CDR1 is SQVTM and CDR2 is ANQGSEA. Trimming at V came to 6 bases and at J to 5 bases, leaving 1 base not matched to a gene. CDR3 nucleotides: TGCAGCGTAGGACAGGACAATGAGCAGTTCTTC. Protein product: CSVGQDNEQFF.

The CDR3 here is CASSPIFDEQFF. In nucleotides, the CDR3 is TGTGCCAGCAGTCCGATTTTCGATGAGCAGTTCTTC. The chain joins TRBV28 to TRBJ2-1, with no clear D. V lost 5 bases to trimming and J lost 8 bases, with 10 bases between them. From germline, CDR1 is MDHEN and CDR2 SYDVKM. The CDR3 is made up of 12 amino acids.

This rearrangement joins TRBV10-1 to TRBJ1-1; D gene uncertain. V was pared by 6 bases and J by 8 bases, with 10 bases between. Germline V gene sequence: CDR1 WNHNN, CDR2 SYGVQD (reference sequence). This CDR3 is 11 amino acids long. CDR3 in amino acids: CASRTLKEAFF. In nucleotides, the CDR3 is TGCGCCAGCAGGACTCTTAAGGAAGCTTTCTTT.

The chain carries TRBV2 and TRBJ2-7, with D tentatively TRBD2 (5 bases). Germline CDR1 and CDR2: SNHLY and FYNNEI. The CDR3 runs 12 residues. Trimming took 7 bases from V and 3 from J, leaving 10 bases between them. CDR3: CASTSRGYEQYF. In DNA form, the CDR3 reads TGTGCCAGCACTTCCCGGGGCTACGAGCAGTACTTC.

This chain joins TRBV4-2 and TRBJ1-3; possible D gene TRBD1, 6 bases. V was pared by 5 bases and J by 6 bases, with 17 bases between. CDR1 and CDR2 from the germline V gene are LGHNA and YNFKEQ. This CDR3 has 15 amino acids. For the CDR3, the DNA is TGTGCCAGCAGCTTTCAAGGGGGTAACGAAAACACCATATATTTT. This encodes CASSFQGGNENTIYF.

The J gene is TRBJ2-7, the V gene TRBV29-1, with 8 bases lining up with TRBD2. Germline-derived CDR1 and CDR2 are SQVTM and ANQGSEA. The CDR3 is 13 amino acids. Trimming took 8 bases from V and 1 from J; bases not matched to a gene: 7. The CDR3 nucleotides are TGCAGCATGGTGACTAGCGAGTCCTACGAGCAGTACTTC. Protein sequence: CSMVTSESYEQYF.

In DNA form, the CDR3 reads TGCGCCACCCAGGGCTACGAGCAGTACTTC. Its protein is CATQGYEQYF. The chain has TRBV23-1 and TRBJ2-7; D might be TRBD1 (5 bases). TRBV23-1 is given ORF status, its function remaining uncertain. The CDR3 is 10 residues long. With 10 bases removed from V and 3 bases from J, the gap between germline ends came to 7 bases.

The CDR3 is CASSLRIDEQFF. The CDR3 DNA reads TGTGCCAGCAGCTTAAGGATAGATGAGCAGTTCTTC. This sequence joins TRBV7-9 and TRBJ2-1; D is unclear. This CDR3 is built from 12 residues. V lost 2 bases and J lost 8, with 7 bases in between. CDR1 is SEHNR, CDR2 FQNEAQ, per germline (reference sequence).

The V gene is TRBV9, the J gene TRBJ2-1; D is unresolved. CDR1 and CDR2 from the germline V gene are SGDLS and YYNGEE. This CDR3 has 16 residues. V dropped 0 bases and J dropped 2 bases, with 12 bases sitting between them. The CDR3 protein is CASSVDERPTYNEQFF. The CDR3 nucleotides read TGTGCCAGCAGCGTAGATGAGCGCCCGACCTACAATGAGCAGTTCTTC.

The CDR3 loop is CASSLDRTGLEQFF. As DNA, the CDR3 is TGTGCCAGCAGCTTGGATAGGACAGGTTTGGAGCAGTTCTTC. The chain couples TRBV5-6 to TRBJ2-1; TRBD1 agrees at 7 bases. The CDR3 loop spans 14 amino acids. Germline CDR1 SGHDT, CDR2 YYEEEE. The trim removed 0 bases at V and 10 bases at J, leaving 7 bases unmatched.

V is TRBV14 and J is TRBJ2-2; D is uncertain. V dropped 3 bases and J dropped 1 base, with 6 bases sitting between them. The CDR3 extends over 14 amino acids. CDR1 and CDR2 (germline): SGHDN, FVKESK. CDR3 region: CASSQVQNTGELFF. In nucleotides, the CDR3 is TGTGCCAGCAGCCAGGTCCAGAACACCGGGGAGCTGTTTTTT.

The CDR3 DNA is TGTGCCAGCAGCTCTGCCTCCTACGAGCAGTACTTC. Encoded protein: CASSSASYEQYF. V is TRBV2 and J is TRBJ2-7; no firm D call. The germline V gene encodes CDR1 SNHLY and CDR2 FYNNEI. The CDR3 runs 12 residues. The V end lost 6 bases, the J end lost 0 bases, and 6 bases lay between the germline ends.

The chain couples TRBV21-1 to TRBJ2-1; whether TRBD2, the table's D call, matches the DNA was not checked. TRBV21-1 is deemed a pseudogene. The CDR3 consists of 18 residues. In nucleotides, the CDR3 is TGTGCCAGCAGCAAGGGCGGGAGCGTAGTTGTGGAGTACAATGAGCAGTTCTTC. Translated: CASSKGGSVVVEYNEQFF.

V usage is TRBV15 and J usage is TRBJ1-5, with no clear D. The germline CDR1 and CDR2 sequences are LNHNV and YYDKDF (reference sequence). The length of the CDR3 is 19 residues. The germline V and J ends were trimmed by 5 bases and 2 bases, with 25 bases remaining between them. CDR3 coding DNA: TGTGCCACCAGCCCAAGTATAAGGTTTGCAGCCTCGGGCAATCAGCCCCAGCATTTT. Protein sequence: CATSPSIRFAASGNQPQHF.

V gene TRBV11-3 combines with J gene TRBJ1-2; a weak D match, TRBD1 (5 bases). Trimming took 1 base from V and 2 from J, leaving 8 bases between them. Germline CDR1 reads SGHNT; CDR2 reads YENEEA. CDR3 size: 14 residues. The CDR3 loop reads CASSLGGRNYGYTF. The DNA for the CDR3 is TGTGCCAGCAGCTTAGGGGGCAGGAACTATGGCTACACCTTC.

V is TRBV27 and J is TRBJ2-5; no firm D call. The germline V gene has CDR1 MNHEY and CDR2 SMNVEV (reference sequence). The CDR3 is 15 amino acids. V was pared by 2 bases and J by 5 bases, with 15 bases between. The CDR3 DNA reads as TGTGCCAGCAGTTTAAGAGGTATAACATTGGAGACCCAGTACTTC. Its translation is CASSLRGITLETQYF.